The T cell receptor beta chain under discussion was sequenced for a study of cytotoxic CD8 clonotypes in ibrutinib-treated CLL (dated by TCRdb to the early 2020s). Describing the broader study: In this cohort, some 14 patients were treatment-naive and 11 to 12 were relapsed/refractory, while approximately 18 had unmutated IGHV. Responses were partial in some 24 patients and complete in 2; after median about 68 months follow-up, about 15 stayed in remission and about twelve progressed. Samples at response were collected after a median of roughly 13 months of treatment, with a range of about 6 to 36 months. Samples averaged roughly 260,000 productive templates and just under 95,000 productive rearrangements. Longitudinal samples were available for about 30% of the roughly 86 trial participants. Cryopreserved peripheral blood mononuclear cells were obtained before treatment, at response, and at either sustained remission or disease progression. Every remission and progressive disease sample was obtained while ibrutinib was still being received by the patients. On the study overall, not on this receptor specifically: Public clonotypes were rare and either shrank or stayed stable during treatment, and the rise in clonality at ibrutinib response reflected expansion of private clonotypes. At ibrutinib response clonality went up, during sustained remission it held steady, and at progression it dropped back toward baseline. Baseline clonality was found to be higher than that of age-matched healthy donors and was strongly correlated with circulating CD8+ T-cell counts. Sampling times were not matched between sustained-remission and progressing patients, and lymph node repertoires were not studied.

Read against the paper, the sample's time point label means: approximately eleven months on ibrutinib. For TCR beta library preparation, 1.5 to 2 micrograms of genomic DNA were extracted from the cryopreserved PBMCs. Longitudinal blood samples from CLL patients on ibrutinib monotherapy underwent high-throughput TCR beta sequencing. The patients took part in an open-label, single-center phase 2 trial of ibrutinib monotherapy. On a MiSeq, deep resolution sequencing aimed for a depth between 1 in 1 million and 1 in 200,000 T cells, with each clonotype covered approximately 10x on average. The immunoSEQ hsTCRB Kit was used to generate TCR beta libraries. The authors processed their data as follows. Data were analyzed with ImmunoSEQ Data Assistant and ImmunoSEQ Analyzer, with V, D and J genes assigned per IMGT definitions. Clonality was computed as one minus normalized Shannon entropy of productive rearrangement frequencies, ranging from 0 to 1. Only overrepresented clonotypes making up at least 0.05% of the repertoire of each patient were included in the public clonotype analysis. Some 14 age-matched healthy donor repertoires from immuneACCESS served as clonality controls. In TCRdb, the immuneACCESS table is reduced to in-frame sequences with V and J assigned. These tables do not hold every clone; where another copy was compared, an unresolved V gene accounts for under half, and the others remain unexplained. That table furnishes V, J and clone size, whereas the DNA furnished D and trimming. A total of about 140,000 clones appear in this sample, roughly 80% of them only once. The ten largest make up 25% to 30% of the sample.

Comments on this clone: Its recognized antigen is unknown. No quality values exist for individual bases; no much larger clone is one base distant.

The germline V gene encodes CDR1 MNHNS and CDR2 SASEGT. Trimming at the junction amounts to 11 bases on V and 3 bases on J, and the germline ends lie 23 bases apart. The cysteine opens and the phenylalanine closes a CDR3 of 15 amino acids. The only DNA kept is the CDR3, 45 bases in frame from the first base. The sequence joins TRBV6-1 to TRBJ2-7; too little of a D gene remains to name it. The receptor's source is a human donor with chronic lymphocytic leukemia. This material consisted of PBMCs, taken after 12 months of ibrutinib treatment. Here the CDR3 is given as CARAKRSHMDYEQYF. Here is the DNA: TGTGCCCGTGCGAAACGGTCTCATATGGACTACGAGCAGTACTTC.